This T cell receptor (beta chain) was captured in a study of CD8 T cells in Susac syndrome. Points from the study as a whole: As the study acknowledged, the number of individuals who were part of its TCR sequencing and HLA analysis was relatively small.

The authors carried out high-throughput sequencing of TCR beta. They applied it to CD8+ and CD4+ T cells obtained from blood. With random hexamers, 0.5 to 1 ug RNA was reverse transcribed. Multiplex PCR with immunoSEQ amplified the TCR beta CDR3 across 54 Vbeta and 13 Jbeta. MiXCR, run by TCRdb on the immunoSEQ multiplex PCR reads, gives a single entry per CDR3 protein. The sample yields some 150,000 distinct CDR3 sequences, nearly 97% seen once. As concerns this clonotype: No antigen is known for it.

Trimming pared 2 bases from V and 10 bases from J, leaving 6 bases between. From germline, CDR1 is LNHDA and CDR2 SQIVND (reference sequence). This CDR3 is 11 amino acids long. The chain links TRBV19 to TRBJ2-1; no definite D call. The sequence was collected from a human donor with multiple sclerosis. Sequenced input: CD8+ T cells from PBMCs. The CDR3 region is CASSIREEQFF. Written as DNA, the CDR3 is TGTGCCAGTAGTATACGTGAGGAGCAGTTCTTC.